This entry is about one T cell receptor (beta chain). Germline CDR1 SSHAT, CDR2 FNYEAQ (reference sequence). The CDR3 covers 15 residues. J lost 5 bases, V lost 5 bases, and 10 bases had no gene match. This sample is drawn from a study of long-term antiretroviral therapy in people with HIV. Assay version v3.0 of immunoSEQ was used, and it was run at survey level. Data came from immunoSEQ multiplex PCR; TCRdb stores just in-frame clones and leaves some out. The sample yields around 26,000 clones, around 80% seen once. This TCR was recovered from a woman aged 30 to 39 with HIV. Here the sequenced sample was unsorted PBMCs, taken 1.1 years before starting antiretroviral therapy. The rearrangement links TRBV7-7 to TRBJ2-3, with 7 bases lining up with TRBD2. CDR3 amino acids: CASSPGLPWVDTQYF. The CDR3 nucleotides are TGTGCCAGCAGCCCGGGACTACCGTGGGTAGATACGCAGTATTTT.